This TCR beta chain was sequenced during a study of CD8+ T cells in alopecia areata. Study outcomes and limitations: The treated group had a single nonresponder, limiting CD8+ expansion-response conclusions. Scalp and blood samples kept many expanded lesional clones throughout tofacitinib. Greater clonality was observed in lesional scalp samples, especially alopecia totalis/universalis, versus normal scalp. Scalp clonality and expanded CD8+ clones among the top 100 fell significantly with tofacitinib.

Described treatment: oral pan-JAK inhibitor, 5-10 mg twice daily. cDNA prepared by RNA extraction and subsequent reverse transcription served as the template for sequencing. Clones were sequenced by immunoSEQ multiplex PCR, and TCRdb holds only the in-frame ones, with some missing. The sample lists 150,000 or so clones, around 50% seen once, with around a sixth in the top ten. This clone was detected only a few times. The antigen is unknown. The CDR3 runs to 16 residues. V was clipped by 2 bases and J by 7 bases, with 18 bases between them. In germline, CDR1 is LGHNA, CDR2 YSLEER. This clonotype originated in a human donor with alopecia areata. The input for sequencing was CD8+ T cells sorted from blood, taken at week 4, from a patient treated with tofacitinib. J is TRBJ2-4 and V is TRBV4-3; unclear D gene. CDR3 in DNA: TGCGCCAGCAGCCAACTTCTAGTCGGTGAGACGAACATTCAGTACTTC. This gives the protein CASSQLLVGETNIQYF.